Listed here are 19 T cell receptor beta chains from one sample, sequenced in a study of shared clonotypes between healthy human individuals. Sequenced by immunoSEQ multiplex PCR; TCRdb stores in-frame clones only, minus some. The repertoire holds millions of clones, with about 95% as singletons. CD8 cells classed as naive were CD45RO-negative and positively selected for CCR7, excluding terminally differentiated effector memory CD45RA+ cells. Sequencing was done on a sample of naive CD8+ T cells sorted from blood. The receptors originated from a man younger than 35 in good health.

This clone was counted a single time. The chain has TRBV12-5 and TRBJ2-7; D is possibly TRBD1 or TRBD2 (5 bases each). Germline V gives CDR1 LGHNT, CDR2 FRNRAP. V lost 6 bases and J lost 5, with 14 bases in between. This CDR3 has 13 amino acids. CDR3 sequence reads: CASGPGPADEQYF. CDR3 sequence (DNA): TGTGCTAGTGGCCCGGGGCCCGCGGACGAGCAGTACTTC. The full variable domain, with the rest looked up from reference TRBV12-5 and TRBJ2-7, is DARVTQTPRHKVTEMGQEVTMRCQPILGHNTVFWYRQTMMQGLELLAYFRNRAPLDDSGMPKDRFSAEMPDATLATLKIQPSEPRDSAVYFCASGPGPADEQYFGPGTRLTVT.

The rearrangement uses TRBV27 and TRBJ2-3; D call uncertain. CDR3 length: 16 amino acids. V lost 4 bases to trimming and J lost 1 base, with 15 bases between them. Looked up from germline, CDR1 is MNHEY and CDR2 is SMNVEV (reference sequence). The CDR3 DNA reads TGTGCCAGCAGTTCCTTGGCGGTCTCGGGCACAGATACGCAGTATTTT. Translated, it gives CASSSLAVSGTDTQYF.

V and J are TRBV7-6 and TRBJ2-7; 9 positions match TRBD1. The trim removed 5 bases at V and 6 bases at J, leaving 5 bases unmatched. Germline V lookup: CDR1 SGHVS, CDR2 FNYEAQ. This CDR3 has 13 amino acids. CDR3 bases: TGTGCCAGCAGCCTCGGGACAGGGTTCGAGCAGTACTTC. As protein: CASSLGTGFEQYF.

CDR3: CASSEEGHHEQYF. CDR3 nucleotide sequence: TGCGCCAGCAGTGAGGAGGGACACCACGAGCAGTACTTC. The chain couples TRBV10-2 to TRBJ2-7; perhaps TRBD1 as D (6 bases). Germline CDR1 WSHSY, CDR2 SAAADI. V shed 2 bases and J shed 5 bases, with 10 bases lying between them. CDR3 length: 13 amino acids.

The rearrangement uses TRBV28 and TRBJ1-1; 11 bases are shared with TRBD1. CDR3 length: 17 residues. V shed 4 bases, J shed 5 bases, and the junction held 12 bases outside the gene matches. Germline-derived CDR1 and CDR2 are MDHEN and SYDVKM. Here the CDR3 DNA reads TGTGCCAGCAGTTCGAGTCGCCTGGACAGGGGGCATACTGAAGCTTTCTTT. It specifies CASSSSRLDRGHTEAFF.

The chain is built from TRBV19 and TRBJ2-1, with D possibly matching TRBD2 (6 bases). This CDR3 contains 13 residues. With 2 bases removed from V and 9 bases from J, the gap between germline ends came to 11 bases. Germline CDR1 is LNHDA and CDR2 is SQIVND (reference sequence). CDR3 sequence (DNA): TGTGCCAGTAGTATAATGACCGGGGGTGAGCAGTTCTTC. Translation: CASSIMTGGEQFF. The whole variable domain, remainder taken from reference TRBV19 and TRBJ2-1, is DGGITQSPKYLFRKEGQNVTLSCEQNLNHDAMYWYRQDPGQGLRLIYYSQIVNDFQKGDIAEGYSVSREKKESFPLTVTSAQKNPTAFYLCASSIMTGGEQFFGPGTRLTVL.

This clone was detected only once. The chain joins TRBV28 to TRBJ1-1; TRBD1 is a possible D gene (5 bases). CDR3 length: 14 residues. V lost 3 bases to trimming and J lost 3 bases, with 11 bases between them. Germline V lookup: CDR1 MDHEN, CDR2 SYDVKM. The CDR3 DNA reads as TGTGCCAGCAGTTTCCAGGGATTGGACACTGAAGCTTTCTTT. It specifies CASSFQGLDTEAFF.

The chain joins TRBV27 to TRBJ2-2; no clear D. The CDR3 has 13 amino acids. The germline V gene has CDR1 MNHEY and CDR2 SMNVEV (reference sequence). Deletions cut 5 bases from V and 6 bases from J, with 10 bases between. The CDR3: CASSPLPAGELFF. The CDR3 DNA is TGTGCCAGCAGTCCCCTGCCCGCCGGGGAGCTGTTTTTT.

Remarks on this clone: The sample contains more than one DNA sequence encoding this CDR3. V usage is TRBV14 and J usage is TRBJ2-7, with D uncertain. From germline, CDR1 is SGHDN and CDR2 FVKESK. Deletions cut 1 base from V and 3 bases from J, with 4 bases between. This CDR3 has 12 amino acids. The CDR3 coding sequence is TGTGCCAGCAGCCAAGGCGACTACGAGCAGTACTTC. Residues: CASSQGDYEQYF.

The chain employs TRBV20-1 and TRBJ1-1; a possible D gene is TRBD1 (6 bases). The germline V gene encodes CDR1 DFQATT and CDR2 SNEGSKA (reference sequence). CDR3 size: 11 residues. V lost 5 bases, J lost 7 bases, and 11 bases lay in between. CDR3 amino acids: CSAPTGSEAFF. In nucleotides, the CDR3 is TGCAGTGCTCCCACAGGGAGTGAAGCTTTCTTT.

CDR3 in amino acids: CASSYSTGQMIYGYTF. The CDR3 region has the DNA TGTGCCAGCAGTTACTCGACGGGACAGATGATCTATGGCTACACCTTC. The chain uses TRBV6-5 and TRBJ1-2; 7 bases align to TRBD1. The V and J ends lost 0 bases and 4 bases, in that order; junction bases with no gene match: 8. Germline V lookup: CDR1 MNHEY, CDR2 SVGAGI. This CDR3 contains 16 residues.

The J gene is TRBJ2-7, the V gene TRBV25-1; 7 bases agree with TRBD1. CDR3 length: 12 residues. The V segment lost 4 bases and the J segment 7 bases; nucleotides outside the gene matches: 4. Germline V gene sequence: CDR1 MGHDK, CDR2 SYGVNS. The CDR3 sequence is CASSASDREQYF. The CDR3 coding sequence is TGTGCCAGCAGTGCCTCGGACAGGGAGCAGTACTTC.

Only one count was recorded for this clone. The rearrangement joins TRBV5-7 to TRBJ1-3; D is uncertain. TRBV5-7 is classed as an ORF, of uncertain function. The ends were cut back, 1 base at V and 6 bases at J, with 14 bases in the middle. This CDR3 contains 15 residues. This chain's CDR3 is CASSLRTTQQNTIYF. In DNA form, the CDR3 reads TGTGCCAGCAGCTTGCGTACCACCCAGCAAAACACCATATATTTT.

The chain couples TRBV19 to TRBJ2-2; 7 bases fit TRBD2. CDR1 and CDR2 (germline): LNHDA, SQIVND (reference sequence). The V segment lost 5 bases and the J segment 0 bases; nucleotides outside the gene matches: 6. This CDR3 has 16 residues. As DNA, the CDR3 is TGTGCCAGTAGTCCCCTAGCGGACACGAACACCGGGGAGCTGTTTTTT. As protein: CASSPLADTNTGELFF.

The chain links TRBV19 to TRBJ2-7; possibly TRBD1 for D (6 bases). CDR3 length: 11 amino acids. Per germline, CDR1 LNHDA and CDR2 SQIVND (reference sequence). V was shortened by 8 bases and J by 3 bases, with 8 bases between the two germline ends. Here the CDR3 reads CASQGLYEQYF. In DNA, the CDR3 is TGTGCCAGTCAGGGGCTCTACGAGCAGTACTTC.

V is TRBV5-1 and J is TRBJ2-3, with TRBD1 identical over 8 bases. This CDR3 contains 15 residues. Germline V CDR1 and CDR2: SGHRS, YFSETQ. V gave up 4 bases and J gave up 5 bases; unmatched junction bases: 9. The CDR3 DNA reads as TGCGCCAGCAGCAATGCACAGGGGGGAATAGATACGCAGTATTTT. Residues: CASSNAQGGIDTQYF.

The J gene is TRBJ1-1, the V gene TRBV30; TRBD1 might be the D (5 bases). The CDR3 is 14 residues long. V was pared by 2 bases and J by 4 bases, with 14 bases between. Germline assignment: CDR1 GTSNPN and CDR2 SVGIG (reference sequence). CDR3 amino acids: CAWSRGFIGTEAFF. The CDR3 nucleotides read TGTGCCTGGAGTCGGGGGTTTATCGGCACTGAAGCTTTCTTT.

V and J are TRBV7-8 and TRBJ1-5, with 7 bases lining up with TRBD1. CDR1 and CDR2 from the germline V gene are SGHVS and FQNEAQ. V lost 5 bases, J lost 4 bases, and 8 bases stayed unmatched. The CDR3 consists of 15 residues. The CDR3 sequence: CASSRRQGKNQPQHF. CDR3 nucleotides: TGTGCCAGCAGCCGCAGACAGGGTAAGAATCAGCCCCAGCATTTT.

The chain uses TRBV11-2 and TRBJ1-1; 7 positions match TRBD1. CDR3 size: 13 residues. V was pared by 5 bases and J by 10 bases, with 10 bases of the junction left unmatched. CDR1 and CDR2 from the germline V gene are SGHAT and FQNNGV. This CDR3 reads CASSLPTGEGAFF. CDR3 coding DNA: TGTGCCAGCAGCCTCCCCACAGGGGAAGGAGCTTTCTTT.